A selection of T cell receptor beta chains follows, all from one sample in a study of T cells after posttransplantation cyclophosphamide. Measured with immunoSEQ multiplex PCR; TCRdb has only the in-frame clones, and not every one. The repertoire holds about 66,000 clones, with just under 95% as singletons. Source material: PBMCs. The source is a woman between 25 and 40 years old in good health and a related stem cell transplant donor. Both conserved end residues are part of each CDR3. D genes are given only for firm matches. Size tells how often a clone was seen (once, few, many) or the class of an expanded clone, and some rows leave it out.

>-|TRBV7-8|-|TRBJ1-6
TGTGCCAGCAGCTTAGACGGTTCCGACCTCTATAATTCACCCCTCCACTTT
CASSLDGSDLYNSPLHF
>-|TRBV10-3|-|TRBJ1-2
TGTGCCATCAGGCGGGGGGGCGGGGATGGCTACACCTTC
CAIRRGGGDGYTF
>-|TRBV18|-|TRBJ2-5
TGTGCCAGCTCGCCCGGTGTAGGAGAGACCCAGTACTTC
CASSPGVGETQYF
>-|TRBV19|-|TRBJ2-6
TGTGCCAGTAGTATTTCCGAGACTGGGGCCAACGTCCTGACTTTC
CASSISETGANVLTF
>-|TRBV19|-|TRBJ1-2
TGTGCCAGTAGCCACTCTTATGGCTACACCTTC
CASSHSYGYTF
>-|TRBV25-1|-|TRBJ2-7
TGTGCCAGCAGTGATTTAGGGACTGAGTCCTACGAGCAGTACTTC
CASSDLGTESYEQYF
>-|TRBV29-1|-|TRBJ2-1
TGCAGCGTGGGACTGCAAGCGAGCTCCTACAATGAGCAGTTCTTC
CSVGLQASSYNEQFF
>TRBD1|TRBV28|once|TRBJ1-5
TGTGCCAGCAGCCCGGGACAGGGGTTATGGAATCAGCCCCAGCATTTT
CASSPGQGLWNQPQHF
>TRBD2|TRBV4-3|-|TRBJ2-2
TGCGCCAGCAGCCAAGATGCGGGGGGGCGCACCGGGGAGCTGTTTTTT
CASSQDAGGRTGELFF
>-|TRBV6-5|-|TRBJ1-5
TGTGCCAGCAGGACGGGGTATAGCAATCAGCCCCAGCATTTT
CASRTGYSNQPQHF
>-|TRBV7-9|-|TRBJ2-5
TGTGCCAGCAGCCCCGGGAAGGGGCAGGGGGAGACCCAGTACTTC
CASSPGKGQGETQYF
>-|TRBV6-5|-|TRBJ1-1
TGTGCCAGCAGTAGGAGGAACCGGAACACTGAAGCTTTCTTT
CASSRRNRNTEAFF
>TRBD1|TRBV27|-|TRBJ1-2
TGTGCCAGCAGTTTAGGGGGGGGACAGGGGGGCGGCTACACCTTC
CASSLGGGQGGGYTF
>-|TRBV28|-|TRBJ1-1
TGTGCCAGCAGTTTAAGTCGCAGGGGCACTGAAGCTTTCTTT
CASSLSRRGTEAFF
>-|TRBV4-3|-|TRBJ1-2
TGCGCCAGCAGCCAATTCTACAGGGACGGCTATGGCTACACCTTC
CASSQFYRDGYGYTF
>TRBD1|TRBV6-5|-|TRBJ2-7
TGTGCCAGCAGTGGGACAGGGGGGGTCTACGAGCAGTACTTC
CASSGTGGVYEQYF
>-|TRBV7-9|-|TRBJ1-1
TGTGCCAGCAGCACTCTGGGGGGTTTTGCTTTCTTT
CASSTLGGFAFF
>-|TRBV4-3|-|TRBJ2-3
TGCGCCAGCAGCCAAGATTACGGCCAAACTAGCACAGATACGCAGTATTTT
CASSQDYGQTSTDTQYF
>TRBD1|TRBV18|-|TRBJ1-2
TGTGCCAGCTCACCTGGACAGGGATCCTATGGCTACACCTTC
CASSPGQGSYGYTF
>-|TRBV7-7|-|TRBJ2-7
TGTGCCAGCAGCTTAATGTTGGGGGCCTACGAGCAGTACTTC
CASSLMLGAYEQYF
>-|TRBV6-1|-|TRBJ2-2
TGTGCCAGCAGTGAATTGGGGCATGTCACCGGGGAGCTGTTTTTT
CASSELGHVTGELFF
>-|TRBV5-6|-|TRBJ1-1
TGTGCCAGCAGCTTGGCCGGGGGGAACACTGAAGCTTTCTTT
CASSLAGGNTEAFF
>-|TRBV28|-|TRBJ2-2
TGTGCCAGTGCAGGGAGTCGGCACGGGGAGCTGTTTTTT
CASAGSRHGELFF
>TRBD1|TRBV19|-|TRBJ1-1
TGTGCCAGTAGTTACAGGGGTTTGCCTGAAGCTTTCTTT
CASSYRGLPEAFF
>TRBD1|TRBV15|-|TRBJ2-1
TGTGCCACCAGCAGACGGGGACAGGGCTACAATGAGCAGTTCTTC
CATSRRGQGYNEQFF
>TRBD1|TRBV4-3|-|TRBJ2-7
TGCGCCAGCAGCCAAGCCCCGGGACAGCAATACGAGCAGTACTTC
CASSQAPGQQYEQYF
>-|TRBV7-9|-|TRBJ1-3
TGTGCCTTGGAGGGAAACACCATATATTTT
CALEGNTIYF